These 11 T cell receptor beta chains originate from one sample sequenced in a study of CD8 T cells in Susac syndrome. Random-hexamer reverse transcription was applied to about 0.5 to 1 ug RNA. TCRdb ran MiXCR on the immunoSEQ multiplex PCR reads and lists one entry per CDR3 protein. This table has approximately 210,000 distinct CDR3 sequences, 94% appearing once. The sequenced sample consisted of CD4+ T cells from PBMCs. Receptor source: a human donor with Susac syndrome.

J is TRBJ2-3 and V is TRBV24-1; TRBD2 matches at 14 bases. Germline V gene data show CDR1 as KGHDR and CDR2 as SFDVKD. Unmatched junction bases numbered 6, after V lost 2 bases and J lost 6 bases. CDR3 length equals 17 residues. CDR3 amino acids: CATSDSRLAGGLDTQYF. For the CDR3, the DNA is TGTGCCACCAGTGATTCTCGACTAGCGGGGGGGTTGGATACGCAGTATTTT.

The chain combines TRBV7-9 with TRBJ2-7, with D unresolved. V dropped 3 bases and J dropped 0 bases, with 9 bases sitting between them. The length of the CDR3 is 14 residues. The germline CDR1 and CDR2 sequences are SEHNR and FQNEAQ (reference sequence). This CDR3 is CASSLGLSSYEQYF. CDR3 nucleotide sequence: TGTGCCAGCAGCTTGGGCCTTAGCTCCTACGAGCAGTACTTC. Filled out from reference TRBV7-9 and TRBJ2-7, the complete variable domain reads DTGVSQNPRHKITKRGQNVTFRCDPISEHNRLYWYRQTLGQGPEFLTYFQNEAQLEKSRLLSDRFSAERPKGSFSTLEIQRTEQGDSAMYLCASSLGLSSYEQYFGPGTRLTVT.

The chain is built from TRBV7-2 and TRBJ2-1; the match to TRBD2 covers 10 bases. The CDR3 has 16 residues. The V and J ends lost 2 bases and 7 bases, in that order; junction bases with no gene match: 8. Germline-derived CDR1 and CDR2 are SGHTA and FQGNSA. CDR3 DNA sequence: TGTGCCAGCAGCTTAACCAGCGGGGGGGATCTTAATGAGCAGTTCTTC. Amino acid sequence: CASSLTSGGDLNEQFF.

The rearrangement uses TRBV20-1 and TRBJ1-4, with D perhaps matching TRBD1 (5 bases). Germline-derived CDR1 and CDR2 are DFQATT and SNEGSKA (reference sequence). This CDR3 has 13 residues. V dropped 5 bases and J dropped 5 bases, with 12 bases sitting between them. CDR3 residues: CSASRQSNEKLFF. CDR3 coding DNA: TGCAGTGCTTCCCGACAGTCAAATGAAAAACTGTTTTTT.

This rearrangement joins TRBV29-1 to TRBJ1-2; perhaps TRBD1 as D (6 bases). The CDR3 extends over 13 amino acids. Trimming removed 8 bases at V and 6 bases at J, with 19 bases between. Germline V lookup: CDR1 SQVTM, CDR2 ANQGSEA. The CDR3, as DNA: TGCAGCTCCTTAGGGGGATCGGAGAATGGCTACACCTTC. The encoded protein is CSSLGGSENGYTF.

The chain employs TRBV9 and TRBJ2-1, with 8 bases aligning to TRBD2. Germline lookup yields CDR1 SGDLS and CDR2 YYNGEE. There are 15 residues in the CDR3. Trimming took 0 bases from V and 5 from J; bases not matched to a gene: 4. CDR3 in amino acids: CASSVGRGADNEQFF. CDR3 coding DNA: TGTGCCAGCAGCGTAGGGCGGGGGGCCGACAATGAGCAGTTCTTC.

The genes are TRBV6-2 or TRBV6-3 and TRBJ1-2; D perhaps matches TRBD1 (6 bases). This CDR3 has 12 amino acids. Germline loops: CDR1 MNHEY, CDR2 SVGEGT. V lost 8 bases to trimming and J lost 4 bases, with 11 bases between them. Here the CDR3 DNA reads TGTGCCAGCCGGACAGTCCTCTATGGCTACACCTTC. Translating gives CASRTVLYGYTF.

The chain is built from TRBV29-1 and TRBJ1-3; TRBD1 matches 7 bases. Looked up from germline, CDR1 is SQVTM and CDR2 is ANQGSEA. Trimming cost V 7 bases and J 2 bases; bases outside gene matches: 8. The CDR3 has 14 residues. The CDR3 DNA follows: TGCAGCGCCGGTACAGGGGACCCTGGAAACACCATATATTTT. Its translation: CSAGTGDPGNTIYF.

The V gene is TRBV19, the J gene TRBJ1-5; D gene uncertain. Germline V gives CDR1 LNHDA, CDR2 SQIVND (reference sequence). CDR3 length: 15 residues. Between the trimmed V and J ends, which lost 5 bases and 1 base, there was a span of 12 bases. CDR3 protein: CASSLLMGSNQPQHF. The CDR3, as DNA: TGTGCCAGTAGTCTTCTGATGGGAAGCAATCAGCCCCAGCATTTT.

The chain carries TRBV6-5 and TRBJ1-2, with D possibly TRBD1 on 6 matching bases. The CDR3 is made up of 14 amino acids. CDR1 is MNHEY, CDR2 SVGAGI, per germline. The V end lost 2 bases, the J end lost 3 bases, and 10 bases lay between the germline ends. CDR3 coding DNA: TGTGCCAGCAGTTACGGGGGCACGGACTATGGCTACACCTTC. Protein product: CASSYGGTDYGYTF.

The gene calls are TRBV5-4 and TRBJ1-2; 7 bases are shared with TRBD1. Per germline, CDR1 SGHNT and CDR2 YYREEE (reference sequence). The CDR3 spans 14 residues. V lost 4 bases, J lost 4 bases, and 7 bases stayed unmatched. The CDR3 DNA follows: TGTGCCAGCAGCCAAGACCAGGGGGGCTATGGCTACACCTTC. This encodes CASSQDQGGYGYTF.